This T cell receptor (beta chain) derives from a study of cytomegalovirus exposure and HLA in healthy donors (dated by TCRdb to about 2017). About the investigation overall: An earlier analysis of about 560 of the donors reported about 280 Gb of sequence data and 117 million unique TCR beta sequences obtained from around 180 million T cells. Donor age, sex, ethnicity and CMV serostatus were collected together with the repertoire data. A later genetic analysis used genome-wide SNP genotypes for 398 of the 666 donors, treating that subset as a discovery cohort. About 5 DR-DQ haplotypes were handled as single units for association and clustering, since linkage in the cohort was strong. The number of donors typed differed by locus, with about 620-630 for A, B, C, DRB1 and DQB1, around 500 for DQA1, over 600 for DPA1, and around 430 for DPB1. Across approximately 420 genotyped donors of the cohort, an average of approximately 240,000 unique TCR beta nucleotide sequences per donor were sequenced, and roughly 17% of those sequences were non-productive. In addition to the first cohort of 666 subjects, a separate validation cohort of approximately 110 different subjects was used. In the later analysis, no new phenotypic data were used to find candidate immune exposures; instead, reliance was placed on TCR beta sequences and their occurrence across donors. Both class I and class II loci were covered by HLA typing, at four-digit resolution. The study was designed to test whether signatures of past pathogen exposure could be identified by cataloging public T cell receptors. Of the approximately 400 genotyped donors, approximately 83% fell in the genetic ancestry cluster associated with self-reported Caucasian donors. A later analysis re-examined previously published TCR beta repertoires from about 670 donors and added high-resolution HLA genotyping to investigate patterns of TCR occurrence. To predict cytomegalovirus infection status, the study combined high-throughput TCR immunosequencing, statistical association of individual TCRs with disease status, and machine learning. An earlier analysis of 587 of the donors applied high-throughput TCR beta sequencing to assess whether each TCR beta V gene segment acted as functional or pseudogenic. Every discovery cohort repertoire had been produced on one sequencing platform. The study used immunosequencing to profile the T cell repertoires of some 600 subjects and linked those repertoires to cytomegalovirus serostatus. Roughly 300 gigabases of sequencing data and approximately 84 million unique TCR sequences were included in an early release covering about 700 HLA-typed donors.

The germline V gene specifies SGHRS as CDR1 and YFSETQ as CDR2. Measured from the cysteine to the phenylalanine, the CDR3 is 15 residues long. Just the 45-base CDR3 DNA is kept, in frame starting at base 1. The cohort comprised 666 healthy bone marrow donors. At the time of sampling, all cohort members were nominally healthy, though unrecorded immune exposures were likely present. The donor tested CMV seropositive, placing the donor among the roughly 270 seropositive members of the cohort. Every donor gave a peripheral blood sample, and the peripheral blood mononuclear cells from that sample were used for TCR beta sequencing. The Qiagen DNeasy Blood Extraction Kit was used to extract genomic DNA from the blood cell samples. In the case of this clone: No antigen is known for it. One junction end disagrees with the germline gene, perhaps due to a read error.

Broader findings and caveats from the paper: In a later analysis, HLA-associated TCR beta chains were found to be more clonally expanded and to have lower generation probabilities than equally common non-associated chains. The only immune exposure information available for the cohort was CMV serostatus. The cohort was sequenced for TCR beta chains only, and without alpha or paired-chain data the features that could be detected were limited. The sequencing pipeline was judged likely to have produced a cluster of highly shared sequence variants as a technical artifact. Because some donors lacked HLA typing at each locus, the association tests relied only on the typed subset. A further reported finding was that TCR beta sequences accurately predicted the HLA-A and HLA-B alleles for most subjects in the first cohort. The authors suggested that the approach could potentially be generalized to other disease states and immunological phenotypes. According to a later genetic analysis, donors in an Asian-associated ancestry cluster had fewer N-insertions in productive TCRs than the roughly 670-donor mean. Several of the top co-occurrence clusters appeared to be linked to parvovirus B19, influenza, CMV and Epstein-Barr virus, according to a later analysis. When HLA alleles, especially DR and DQ, strongly co-occurred, TCR associations were difficult to assign to individual alleles. A later analysis found that TCR association rates varied across HLA loci, with DRB1 alleles showing the most associated TCRs and HLA-C alleles the fewest. An association between a missense DCLRE1C variant and V-gene and J-gene trimming of TCR beta chains was found in a later genetic analysis and replicated in an independent cohort. The earlier analysis of about 600 of the donors excluded approximately 17 rarely observed V segments, including chromosome 9 orphons, because counts were too low. Specific HLA alleles were associated with roughly 17,000 TCR beta sequences at a false discovery rate of 0.05 in a later analysis. Linkage disequilibrium might explain the correlated functional status among segregating V segments, but an unknown experimental factor could not be excluded. Across donors, most TCR sequences were observed very rarely, whereas some public TCRs were present in many individuals. The classifier was reported to diagnose cytomegalovirus status with high specificity and sensitivity in both the original cohort and the validation cohort. The 87-base-pair reads could not distinguish some IMGT-functional V segments, including TRBV6-2 and TRBV6-3, so those segments were excluded. Presence/absence analyses assumed roughly uniform sequencing depth across donors, an assumption that may not hold. A later analysis found that most CMV-associated TCR beta chains appeared HLA-restricted, with HLA associations seemingly driven largely by CMV exposure. Three of the identified cytomegalovirus-associated TCR beta chains were confirmed in vitro to be specific for cytomegalovirus antigens. The study listed 164 TCR beta chains as associated with cytomegalovirus. In an earlier analysis of approximately 600 of the donors, most TCR beta V segments were observed in productive rearrangements about 90% or about 30% of the time, broadly matching IMGT annotations.

Library preparation employed the immunoSEQ multiplex PCR assay. The multiplex PCR relied on a mix of 60 forward primers for TCR Vbeta segments and 13 reverse primers for TCR Jbeta segments. Amplification of the CDR3 region of rearranged TCR beta genes was performed with a multiplex PCR assay on genomic DNA. The Illumina HiSeq System was used to sequence the amplified TCR beta libraries as 87-base-pair reads. From the authors' description of their analysis: In a later analysis, some 80 million unique TCR beta chains were counted across the 500 to 850 repertoires, and roughly 11 million of these chains were shared by at least two donors. Raw reads were error-corrected and collapsed into unique sequences by a nearest-neighbor algorithm in which closely related sequences were merged to remove PCR and sequencing errors. CDR3 sequences were aligned to IMGT reference sequences to assign V, D and J gene segments. For a sequence to be retained, a match of at least six nucleotides to both a V gene segment and a J gene segment was required. Rearrangements were classified as productive when the CDR3 lacked stop codons and remained in frame with V and J, and all other rearrangements were classified as non-productive. Following IMGT convention, CDR3 was defined as the stretch from the second conserved V-encoded cysteine to the conserved J-encoded phenylalanine. Sequences without an unambiguous match to a single V gene segment were excluded from the earlier analysis of about 630 of the donors. An earlier analysis of 500 to 600 of the donors classified V segments as functional when productive rearrangements were above 56.7% and as segregating when the standard deviation between donors was above 5%. A statistical classification framework was built to diagnose cytomegalovirus status from the catalog of TCR beta chain sequences. V and J gene assignment, in a later analysis, came from comparing TCR nucleotide sequences with IMGT/GENE-DB human TR gene sequences. In a later analysis, CDR3 sequences and most-parsimonious VDJ recombination scenarios were assigned using the TCRdist pipeline. In a later analysis, each TCR beta chain was defined by its CDR3 amino acid sequence together with its V-gene family, and reads lacking a unique V-gene family were excluded. In a later analysis, 500 to 650 highly shared, low-generation-probability nucleotide sequences were removed to address suspected cross-contamination and a sequencing artifact. In a later analysis, a clonal expansion index was calculated for each public chain from normalized within-repertoire ranks of inferred template counts. A later analysis computed generation probabilities with a VDJ recombination model fitted to out-of-frame rearrangements, and checked the results against IGoR. In a later analysis, hypergeometric tests were used to score TCR-TCR, TCR-HLA and TCR-CMV co-occurrence, with a repertoire-size bias correction applied to TCR pairs. In a later analysis, false discovery rates were estimated by permuting HLA or CMV assignments 20 times. A later analysis grouped co-occurring TCRs with DBSCAN, adding TCRdist sequence similarity when clustering within HLA-allele-positive subsets. Co-occurrence clustering excluded repertoires with fewer than 30,000 or more than 120,000 public chains, plus five with anomalous nucleotide sharing. TCRdb provides this immuneACCESS table in a form limited to in-frame rearrangements. Some clones are lacking; in checked studies, under half of them reflect an unresolved V gene, and why the rest are absent is not known. The DNA gave D and trimming, while V, J and clone size come from that table. The sample's clone listing holds over 100,000 clones. The ten largest clones capture approximately 1.6% of the sample.

The source of this sequence is a woman in her thirties or forties in good health and CMV-seropositive. Recombination joined TRBV5-1 with TRBJ1-1; D gene: possibly TRBD1, on 6 matching bases. Sequences were obtained from PBMCs. The sequence in DNA is TGCGCCAGCAGCTTGAAAGGGCAGGGGAACACTGAAGCTCTCTTT. It specifies CASSLKGQGNTEALF.